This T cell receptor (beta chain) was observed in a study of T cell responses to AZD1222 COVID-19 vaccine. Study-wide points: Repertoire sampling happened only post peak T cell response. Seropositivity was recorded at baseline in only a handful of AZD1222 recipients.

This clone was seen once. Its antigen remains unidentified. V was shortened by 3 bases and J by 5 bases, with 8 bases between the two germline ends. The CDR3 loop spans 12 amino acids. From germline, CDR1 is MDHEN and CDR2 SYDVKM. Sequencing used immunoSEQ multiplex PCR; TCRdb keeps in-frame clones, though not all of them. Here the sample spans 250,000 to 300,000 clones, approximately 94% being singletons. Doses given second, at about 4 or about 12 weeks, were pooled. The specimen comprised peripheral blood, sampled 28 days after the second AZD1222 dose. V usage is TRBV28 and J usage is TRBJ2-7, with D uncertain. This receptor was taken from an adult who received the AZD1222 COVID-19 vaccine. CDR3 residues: CASSLSHNEQYF. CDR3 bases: TGTGCCAGCAGTTTGAGCCATAACGAGCAGTACTTC.